This TCR beta chain was recovered during a study of cytomegalovirus exposure and HLA in healthy donors. A multiplex PCR was run with 60 Vbeta primers and 13 Jbeta primers. Only in-frame clones appear in the TCRdb table, and some are missing; sequencing was by immunoSEQ multiplex PCR. This sample has about 98,000 clones, with around 60% found just once. With respect to this clone: Antigen: not known.

CDR3 length equals 14 residues. The V segment lost 6 bases and the J segment 5 bases; nucleotides outside the gene matches: 9. Germline assignment: CDR1 SGHDT and CDR2 YYEEEE. Study conclusions and caveats: V- and J-gene trimming in TCR beta was tied to a missense DCLRE1C variant by an analysis performed later. Analyzed later, association rates of TCRs varied across HLA loci, with DRB1 most and HLA-C fewest. Excluded: some indistinguishable V segments such as TRBV6-2 and TRBV6-3. A later analysis associated 15,000 or so TCR beta sequences with HLA alleles at a 0.05 false discovery rate.

The material sequenced was PBMCs. The clonotype originates from a human donor in good health. The V call is TRBV5-6, the J call TRBJ1-2, with 8 bases that match TRBD1. In nucleotides, the CDR3 is TGTGCCAGCACCCTCGGACAGGGAATTTATGGCTACACCTTC. As protein: CASTLGQGIYGYTF.